This record looks at one TCR beta chain sequence and its context. Its antigen is not identified. The data are from a study of regulatory T cells in long-lasting Graves disease. Study-level results: Gene preferences differed: TRBV28, TRBJ1-2, TRBJ2-5 in persistent cases. The work looked only at peripheral blood and did not look at thyroid tissue.

This CDR3 has 15 residues. The V gene's germline CDR1 is GTSNPN and CDR2 SVGIG (reference sequence). Trimming stripped 0 bases from V and 4 bases from J, with 13 bases between. Combining iRepertoire HTBI primers with Arm-PCR of CDR3 regions, the authors built TCR beta libraries. TCRdb ran MiXCR on the multiplex PCR reads and lists one entry per CDR3 protein. The top ten hold roughly 27% of the sample, which has fewer than 400,000 distinct CDR3 sequences, about 18% seen once. Time point here: persistent/refractory GD, antithyroid drugs over 5 years with positive TRAb. Scientists built the TCR library using RNA that was extracted from PBMCs.

V usage is TRBV30 and J usage is TRBJ1-3; the D gene is possibly TRBD1 (6 bases). The receptor was derived from a female donor with Graves disease. The material sequenced was peripheral blood mononuclear cells (PBMCs), taken when the disease was refractory, from a patient treated with antithyroid drugs. CDR3 sequence reads: CAWSVLRGSGNTIYF. The CDR3 coding sequence is TGTGCCTGGAGTGTACTCAGGGGTAGCGGAAACACCATATATTTT. Together with reference TRBV30 and TRBJ1-3, the CDR3 gives the full variable domain: SQTIHQWPATLVQPVGSPLSLECTVEGTSNPNLYWYRQAAGRGLQLLFYSVGIGQISSEVPQNLSASRPQDRQFILSSKKLLLSDSGFYLCAWSVLRGSGNTIYFGEGSWLTVV.